Shown below are 6 T cell receptor beta chains from a single sample sequenced in a study of tissue T cells after allogeneic stem cell transplantation (dated by TCRdb to between 2021 and 2022). Reading the label with the study, this specimen's time point is: human tissue collected at research (rapid) autopsy. The library relied on the immunoSEQ multiplex PCR assay. The table was pulled from immuneACCESS by TCRdb, which kept in-frame rearrangements only. Such tables lose some clones; where checked, under half of the loss comes from unresolved V genes, and the rest has no known cause. Across this sample there are some 5,800 clones, with around 59% seen only once. The top ten clonotypes cover 21% of the sample. Source: tissue from the jejunum, taken at autopsy. These receptors all come from a male donor aged 60 or older with lung cancer.

The rearrangement joins TRBV18 to TRBJ2-1, with 9 bases lining up with TRBD2. This CDR3 region has 15 residues. V gave up 3 bases and J gave up 10 bases; unmatched junction bases: 10. The V gene's germline CDR1 is KGHSH and CDR2 LQKENI. The CDR3 spells CASSPSGRIISEQFF. CDR3 coding DNA: TGTGCCAGCTCACCTAGCGGGAGAATTATCTCGGAGCAGTTCTTC.

The rearrangement links TRBV30 to TRBJ2-1; D is undetermined. This CDR3 region has 11 residues. The germline V gene encodes CDR1 GTSNPN and CDR2 SVGIG (reference sequence). The ends were cut back, 0 bases at V and 10 bases at J, with 7 bases in the middle. Written as DNA, the CDR3 is TGTGCCTGGAGTGTAGTACGGGAGCAGTTCTTC. Translated, it gives CAWSVVREQFF. Drawing the rest from reference TRBV30 and TRBJ2-1, the complete variable domain is SQTIHQWPATLVQPVGSPLSLECTVEGTSNPNLYWYRQAAGRGLQLLFYSVGIGQISSEVPQNLSASRPQDRQFILSSKKLLLSDSGFYLCAWSVVREQFFGPGTRLTVL.

This chain joins TRBV27 and TRBJ2-7, with D tentatively TRBD2 (5 bases). Germline loops: CDR1 MNHEY, CDR2 SMNVEV (reference sequence). The CDR3 extends over 13 amino acids. V was pared by 0 bases and J by 4 bases, with 7 bases between. The CDR3 DNA sequence: TGTGCCAGCAGTTTATCCCGAGGGTACGAGCAGTACTTC. Translated: CASSLSRGYEQYF.

CDR3 protein: CASSVSAVPNEKLFF. DNA for the CDR3: TGTGCCAGCAGTGTGTCTGCAGTTCCGAATGAAAAACTGTTTTTT. The chain employs TRBV2 and TRBJ1-4; no clear D gene. Germline CDR1 and CDR2: SNHLY and FYNNEI. This CDR3 has 15 amino acids. With 4 bases removed from V and 5 bases from J, the gap between germline ends came to 14 bases.

This clone was seen only a few times. The chain joins TRBV5-4 to TRBJ2-1; 12 bases match TRBD1. The CDR3 is made up of 14 amino acids. With 3 bases clipped from V and 7 bases from J, the junction kept 2 bases outside the gene matches. Germline CDR1 and CDR2: SGHNT and YYREEE (reference sequence). CDR3 bases: TGTGCCAGCAGCTCGGGACAGGGGGCGAATGAGCAGTTCTTC. Protein: CASSSGQGANEQFF.

This rearrangement joins TRBV4-3 to TRBJ2-7; D unclear. The CDR3 has 14 residues. Trimming cost V 0 bases and J 0 bases, with 6 bases left between them. The germline V gene has CDR1 LGHNA and CDR2 YSLEER. The CDR3 sequence is CASSQERYSYEQYF. The CDR3 DNA reads TGCGCCAGCAGCCAAGAAAGGTACTCCTACGAGCAGTACTTC.